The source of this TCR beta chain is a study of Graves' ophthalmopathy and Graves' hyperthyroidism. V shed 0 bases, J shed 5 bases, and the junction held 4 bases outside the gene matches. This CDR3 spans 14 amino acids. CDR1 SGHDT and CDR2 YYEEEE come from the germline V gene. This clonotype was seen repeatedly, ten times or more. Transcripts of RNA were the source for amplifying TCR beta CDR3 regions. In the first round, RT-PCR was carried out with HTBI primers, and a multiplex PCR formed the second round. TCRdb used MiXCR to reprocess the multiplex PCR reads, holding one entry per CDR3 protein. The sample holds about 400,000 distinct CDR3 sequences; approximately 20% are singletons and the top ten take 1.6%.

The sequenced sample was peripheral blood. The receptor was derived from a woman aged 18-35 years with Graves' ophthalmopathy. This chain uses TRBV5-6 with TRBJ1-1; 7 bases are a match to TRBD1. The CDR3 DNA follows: TGTGCCAGCAGCTTGGACAGGGGAACAACTGAAGCTTTCTTT. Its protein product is CASSLDRGTTEAFF.